What follows describes a single TCR beta chain. Its target is not known. Trimming removed 2 bases from V and 8 bases from J, with 9 bases in between. CDR1 is SNHLY, CDR2 FYNNEI, per germline. This CDR3 is built from 12 residues. The sample is drawn from a study of OX40 agonist ivuxolimab in advanced cancers. Study information: Ivuxolimab is an agonistic anti-OX40 (CD134) antibody, and patients were treated with it. A male proportion of about 80% was recorded, with mean age around 55 years and range roughly 23 to 85. Points from the study as a whole: The study observed clonal expansion of CD4+ and CD8+ blood T cells by week 6 at 0.1 to 3.0 mg/kg. The 0.1-3.0 mg/kg partial responders had among the lowest clonal expansion.

Sequencing used immunoSEQ multiplex PCR; TCRdb keeps in-frame clones, though not all of them. The profile shows 35,000 to 50,000 clones, around 88% of them singletons. This receptor was identified in an adult with an advanced solid tumor such as melanoma, head and neck, liver or kidney cancer. The V gene is TRBV2, the J gene TRBJ1-1; no reliable D call. This sample comprised CD4+ or CD8+ T cells sorted from blood, obtained in a trial of the OX40 agonist ivuxolimab. The CDR3 region is CASSEFGEEAFF. The CDR3 DNA reads as TGTGCCAGCAGTGAATTCGGGGAAGAAGCTTTCTTT.